This paragraph covers one TCR beta chain sequence. The sample holds one count of this clone. The antigen this receptor binds is unknown. No much larger clone exists at a distance of one base, and base qualities are not known. The sample's time point label, in plain terms: pre-treatment sample, taken before nivolumab and TIL therapy. The baseline tumor samples, taken from the same resection that was used to grow TIL, were excised metastases, most often pleural nodules or supraclavicular lymph nodes. Tumors were harvested before any PD-1/PD-L1 blockade; patients then received nivolumab, and those progressing received lymphodepletion, expanded TIL infusion and IL-2. Between late 2017 and 2020, a dual-center phase I trial enrolled adults who had stage 4 NSCLC. The samples were obtained from a phase I trial that was single-arm and open-label and tested tumor-infiltrating lymphocyte therapy combined with nivolumab in advanced non-small cell lung cancer. Portions of each resected tumor were snap-frozen in liquid nitrogen and stored at -80 °C. Tumor regions of interest were selected on H&E sections by laser-capture macrodissection, were pulverized into roughly 16 mg aliquots, and were extracted with Qiagen Allprep kits.

The data derive from a study of TIL therapy for anti-PD-1-resistant metastatic lung cancer (dated by TCRdb to about 2021). Concerning the study at large: Enrolled patients had a median age of about 50 years (range about 38-75) and a median tumor PD-L1 proportion score of 6% to 6.5%. The cohort was predominantly lung adenocarcinoma, with several EGFR-mutant and two ALK-rearranged tumors, and half of patients were current or former smokers. Across the cohort, whole-exome sequencing showed a median non-synonymous tumor mutation burden of under 1.8 mutations per megabase. Tumor and peripheral blood T cell receptor beta sequencing was used to track clonotypes across tumor, expanded TIL product and serial blood samples. Here is what the overall study found, with its caveats: Clonal turnover during TIL culture was high, and many clones enriched in the product were not detected in the baseline tumor, suggesting clonal contraction instead of faithful expansion. The study protocol defined all tumor marker inferences as exploratory. Because the cohort was highly selected, with more treatment-naive, never-smoker and oncogene-addicted patients than is typical, generalizability is limited. Compared with baseline intratumoral T cells, expanded TIL cultures were more clonal and less diverse (median clonality around 6% vs 30%, p < 0.0001).

TCR beta CDR3 regions were amplified from genomic DNA with the immunoSEQ v3 hsTCRB kit using bias-controlled multiplex PCR. An Illumina NextSeq 500 was used to sequence the TCR libraries, reaching roughly 1.8 million read pairs at survey level or 5-6 million at deep level. The study's own analysis went as follows. V, D and J genes were assigned, non-productive sequences were removed, and clonality was reported by immunoSEQ Analyzer software. Repertoires were compared by productive Simpson clonality and by the Morisita overlap index of productive TRB rearrangements between infused TIL and blood. TCRdb carries this immuneACCESS record with in-frame sequences only. Its versions omit some clonotypes, under half of them owing to an unresolved V gene in the studies checked, with the rest unexplained. D and trimming were read from the DNA, whereas the V and J calls and clone size are those reported in that table. Present in this sample are around 9,000 clones, about 70% of which were seen just once. Of the sample, approximately 10% falls within the top ten clones.

The specimen was tumor tissue, collected at baseline. The source of this sequence is a person aged 25-79 years with non-small cell lung cancer.

The CDR3 protein sequence reads: CASSLRKANSPLHF. The sequenced DNA: TGTGCCAGCAGTTTACGCAAGGCGAATTCACCCCTCCACTTT. The chain joins TRBV27 to TRBJ1-6, with the D gene not clear enough to name. The germline V gene (reference sequence) supplies CDR1 MNHEY and CDR2 SMNVEV. The trim is 2 bases for V and 7 bases for J, with a gap of 9 bases between the germline ends. From the cysteine up to the phenylalanine, the CDR3 has a length of 14 residues. The CDR3 DNA has 42 bases and is translated from base 1.